The 22 T cell receptor beta chains reported below all come from one sample, sequenced in a study of shared clonotypes between healthy human individuals. Sequencing used immunoSEQ multiplex PCR; TCRdb keeps in-frame clones, though not all of them. The data show approximately 2,000,000 clones, just under 95% seen once. The sample comprised naive CD4+ T cells from PBMCs. This sample's subset: CD45RA+ positively selected. Receptor source: a man aged 18-30 years in good health. Some clones in this sample may be carry-over from other donors' samples.

The CDR3 loop reads CASTGPYNEQFF. CDR3 nucleotide sequence: TGTGCCAGCACAGGGCCGTACAATGAGCAGTTCTTC. The chain couples TRBV6-5 to TRBJ2-1; D is perhaps TRBD1 (5 bases). This CDR3 has 12 residues. Germline V gives CDR1 MNHEY, CDR2 SVGAGI. V gave up 7 bases and J gave up 4 bases, with 8 bases separating them.

The rearrangement joins TRBV7-9 to TRBJ1-1; TRBD1 matches at 7 bases. The CDR3 covers 14 residues. Germline V gene lookup returns CDR1 SEHNR and CDR2 FQNEAQ (reference sequence). V dropped 1 base and J dropped 5; count of bases not matched to a gene: 4. The CDR3 sequence is CASSLEAGGTEAFF. In DNA, the CDR3 is TGTGCCAGCAGCTTAGAAGCAGGGGGGACTGAAGCTTTCTTT. Variable domain in full (rest from reference TRBV7-9 and TRBJ1-1): DTGVSQNPRHKITKRGQNVTFRCDPISEHNRLYWYRQTLGQGPEFLTYFQNEAQLEKSRLLSDRFSAERPKGSFSTLEIQRTEQGDSAMYLCASSLEAGGTEAFFGQGTRLTVV.

Here the CDR3 DNA reads TGTGCCATCAGTGAGTCGAGGTGGGGACAGACCTTTTCTGGAAACACCATATATTTT. It yields the protein CAISESRWGQTFSGNTIYF. This chain links TRBV10-3 with TRBJ1-3, with TRBD1 matching over 7 bases. V dropped 0 bases and J dropped 1; count of bases not matched to a gene: 12. Germline assignment: CDR1 ENHRY and CDR2 SYGVKD. CDR3 length: 19 amino acids.

With respect to this clone: Other nucleotide sequences from this sample produce the same CDR3. The chain recombines TRBV30 with TRBJ2-7; D call uncertain. Trimming stripped 4 bases from V and 6 bases from J, with 7 bases between. This CDR3 is 10 amino acids long. Per the germline V gene, CDR1 is GTSNPN and CDR2 is SVGIG (reference sequence). The CDR3 DNA is TGTGCCTGGAAAGGTAGCGAGCAGTACTTC. Its protein product is CAWKGSEQYF.

This clone is a singleton in its sample. This chain connects TRBV6-5 to TRBJ1-1, with D tentatively TRBD1 (5 bases). The CDR3 runs 13 residues. The germline CDR1 and CDR2 sequences are MNHEY and SVGAGI. V lost 5 bases to trimming and J lost 8 bases, with 15 bases between them. CDR3 amino acids: CASSDPGKGEAFF. The CDR3 nucleotides are TGTGCCAGCAGTGACCCAGGGAAAGGAGAAGCTTTCTTT.

The gene calls are TRBV30 and TRBJ2-7; TRBD2 agrees at 8 bases. From germline, CDR1 is GTSNPN and CDR2 SVGIG (reference sequence). The CDR3 sequence is 14 residues long. V lost 4 bases, J lost 2 bases, and 7 bases stayed unmatched. The CDR3 reads CAWTPTGGTYEQYF. CDR3 in DNA: TGTGCCTGGACCCCAACGGGGGGGACCTACGAGCAGTACTTC.

Note on this clone: This sample includes further DNA sequences coding for the same CDR3. V is TRBV2 and J is TRBJ1-5; D is undetermined. V lost 1 base, J lost 6 bases, and 7 bases lay in between. CDR3 length equals 13 residues. Germline CDR1 and CDR2: SNHLY and FYNNEI. In DNA form, the CDR3 reads TGTGCCAGCAGTGAAGAGGGCGGTCAGCCCCAGCATTTT. Translated, it gives CASSEEGGQPQHF.

The rearrangement links TRBV6-6 to TRBJ2-5; D is ambiguous. CDR1 is MNHNY, CDR2 SVGAGI, per germline (reference sequence). This CDR3 contains 13 residues. V was clipped by 2 bases and J by 5 bases, with 9 bases between them. The CDR3 sequence: CASSYLHLETQYF. Written as DNA, the CDR3 is TGTGCCAGCAGTTACCTCCATTTGGAGACCCAGTACTTC.

The chain couples TRBV10-3 to TRBJ2-3, with D uncertain. Germline V CDR1 and CDR2: ENHRY, SYGVKD. The CDR3 is made up of 14 amino acids. V lost 4 bases to trimming and J lost 3 bases, with 11 bases between them. The CDR3 DNA reads as TGTGCCATCAGTGTAGAGGTGGGGACAGATACGCAGTATTTT. It translates to CAISVEVGTDTQYF.

The V call is TRBV28, the J call TRBJ1-2, with D maybe TRBD1 (5 bases). Germline V gives CDR1 MDHEN, CDR2 SYDVKM. V was cut by 5 bases and J by 6 bases, with 19 bases left in between. This CDR3 has 15 residues. The CDR3, as DNA: TGTGCCAGCAGTCTTGTACAGGACTCCGGCAATGGCTACACCTTC. This translates into CASSLVQDSGNGYTF.

In nucleotides, the CDR3 is TGTGCCAGCAGAACCGGGCGGACGGACCTGGGTCAGCCCCAGCATTTT. This encodes CASRTGRTDLGQPQHF. The chain recombines TRBV27 with TRBJ1-5; no clear D gene. The CDR3 length is 16 residues. The germline gives CDR1 MNHEY, CDR2 SMNVEV (reference sequence). V lost 6 bases to trimming and J lost 6 bases, with 21 bases between them.

The chain recombines TRBV6-1 with TRBJ1-3; D unresolved. Deletions cut 6 bases from V and 1 base from J, with 13 bases between. The CDR3 extends over 15 amino acids. CDR1 MNHNS and CDR2 SASEGT come from the germline V gene. This chain's CDR3 is CASRINWTSGNTIYF. Here the CDR3 DNA reads TGTGCCAGCAGGATAAACTGGACGTCTGGAAACACCATATATTTT.

This chain links TRBV28 with TRBJ2-3; TRBD2 agrees at 9 bases. This CDR3 has 15 residues. Germline CDR1 and CDR2: MDHEN and SYDVKM. The V segment lost 5 bases and the J segment 0 bases; nucleotides outside the gene matches: 3. In DNA form, the CDR3 reads TGTGCCAGCAGTGTAGCGGGGGCTAGCACAGATACGCAGTATTTT. Its protein product is CASSVAGASTDTQYF.

The V and J genes are TRBV28 and TRBJ1-4; no clear D gene. This CDR3 spans 14 amino acids. Looked up from germline, CDR1 is MDHEN and CDR2 is SYDVKM. V was trimmed by 7 bases and J by 4 bases, leaving 13 bases between them. Written as DNA, the CDR3 is TGTGCCAGCACAAGCGTGAGCGATAATGAAAAACTGTTTTTT. Translated, it gives CASTSVSDNEKLFF.

This clone was observed once. The V call is TRBV28, the J call TRBJ1-1; maybe TRBD1 (6 bases). The CDR3 consists of 14 residues. Trimming pared 2 bases from V and 8 bases from J, leaving 15 bases between. Germline V CDR1 and CDR2: MDHEN, SYDVKM. This CDR3 reads CASSLSRWTAEAFF. CDR3 nucleotides: TGTGCCAGCAGTTTAAGTAGATGGACAGCCGAAGCTTTCTTT. The full variable domain, with the rest looked up from reference TRBV28 and TRBJ1-1, is DVKVTQSSRYLVKRTGEKVFLECVQDMDHENMFWYRQDPGLGLRLIYFSYDVKMKEKGDIPEGYSVSREKKERFSLILESASTNQTSMYLCASSLSRWTAEAFFGQGTRLTVV.

The chain is built from TRBV7-3 and TRBJ1-1; tentatively, D is TRBD1 (5 bases). V was shortened by 4 bases and J by 3 bases, with 9 bases between the two germline ends. CDR3 length equals 13 residues. The germline V gene has CDR1 SGHTA and CDR2 FQGTGA. CDR3 in amino acids: CASSSKQDTEAFF. CDR3 DNA sequence: TGTGCCAGCAGCTCAAAACAGGACACTGAAGCTTTCTTT.

This chain uses TRBV6-1 with TRBJ2-7; TRBD2 aligns across 9 bases. CDR1 is MNHNS and CDR2 is SASEGT in the germline V gene. The CDR3 sequence is 14 residues long. V was clipped by 6 bases and J by 3 bases; unmatched bases: 6. The chain's CDR3 is CASRNLAGIYEQYF. DNA of the CDR3: TGTGCCAGCAGAAACCTAGCGGGGATCTACGAGCAGTACTTC.

In DNA, the CDR3 is TGTGCCTGGAAGAATGGGGGAATAGAGACTGAAGCTTTCTTT. It encodes CAWKNGGIETEAFF. The chain links TRBV30 to TRBJ1-1; maybe TRBD1 (5 bases). V was shortened by 4 bases and J by 5 bases, with 17 bases between the two germline ends. Germline CDR1 is GTSNPN and CDR2 is SVGIG (reference sequence). This CDR3 is built from 14 residues.

This chain uses TRBV27 with TRBJ2-2, with 7 bases aligning to TRBD2. Germline V gives CDR1 MNHEY, CDR2 SMNVEV (reference sequence). V shed 7 bases and J 1 base; nucleotides not matched to a gene: 6. The CDR3 totals 15 residues. The CDR3 nucleotides read TGTGCCAGCAAGCTAGCGGCCATGAACACCGGGGAGCTGTTTTTT. As protein: CASKLAAMNTGELFF.

The V gene is TRBV28, the J gene TRBJ1-6; the D gene is possibly TRBD1 (5 bases). The CDR3 has 15 residues. Trimming stripped 2 bases from V and 7 bases from J, with 12 bases between. Germline lookup yields CDR1 MDHEN and CDR2 SYDVKM. The CDR3 region is CASSLGRRGNSPLHF. In DNA form, the CDR3 reads TGTGCCAGCAGTTTAGGACGCCGGGGGAATTCACCCCTCCACTTT.

On this clone itself: The sample has other DNA sequences that encode this CDR3 too. As DNA, the CDR3 is TGTGCCAGCAGTTTAGATCGACGGATCGTTCAGCCCCAGCATTTT. Translated: CASSLDRRIVQPQHF. V is TRBV27 and J is TRBJ1-5; D is uncertain. The CDR3 totals 15 residues. The germline CDR1 and CDR2 sequences are MNHEY and SMNVEV (reference sequence). The V and J ends lost 2 bases and 6 bases respectively, with 14 bases between them.

This chain links TRBV10-3 with TRBJ2-3; D gene unclear. Trimming left V 0 bases short and J 2 bases short, with 12 bases between. The CDR3 loop spans 16 amino acids. Germline V gives CDR1 ENHRY, CDR2 SYGVKD. The CDR3 loop is CAISESAEGDTDTQYF. The DNA of the CDR3 is TGTGCCATCAGTGAGTCGGCAGAAGGAGACACAGATACGCAGTATTTT.